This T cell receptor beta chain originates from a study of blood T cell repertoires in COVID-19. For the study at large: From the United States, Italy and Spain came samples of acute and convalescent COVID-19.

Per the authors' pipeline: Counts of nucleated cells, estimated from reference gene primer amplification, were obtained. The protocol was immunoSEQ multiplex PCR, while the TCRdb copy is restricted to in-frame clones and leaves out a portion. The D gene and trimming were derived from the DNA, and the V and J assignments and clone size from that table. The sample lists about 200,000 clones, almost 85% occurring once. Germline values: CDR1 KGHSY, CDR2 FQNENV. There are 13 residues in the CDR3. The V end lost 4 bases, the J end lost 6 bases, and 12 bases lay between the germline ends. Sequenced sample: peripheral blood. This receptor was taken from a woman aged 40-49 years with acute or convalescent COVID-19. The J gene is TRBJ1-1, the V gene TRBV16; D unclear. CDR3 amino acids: CASSPRISAEAFF. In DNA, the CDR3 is TGTGCCAGCAGCCCCCGCATATCGGCTGAAGCTTTCTTT.